This paragraph covers one T cell receptor (beta chain) sequence. The sample originates from a study of blood T cell repertoires in COVID-19. Whole-study context: Samples of COVID-19 (acute and convalescent) were obtained from the United States, Italy and Spain. PBMCs, B-cell-depleted T cells, or T cells were the source of the cDNA or gDNA that made up the material.

Original processing notes: Reference gene primer amplification gave nucleated cell count estimates. The data were produced by immunoSEQ multiplex PCR, yet TCRdb's version contains in-frame clones alone and is incomplete. V and J calls and clone size are copied from that table; D and trimming were computed from the DNA. This sample has 100,000 or so clones, with roughly 87% found just once. Germline CDR1 and CDR2: MDHEN and SYDVKM. The V segment lost 8 bases and the J segment 8 bases; nucleotides outside the gene matches: 9. The CDR3 runs 14 residues. The sequence derives from a woman aged 60-75 years with acute or convalescent COVID-19. The V and J genes are TRBV28 and TRBJ1-2, with 12 bases lining up with TRBD1. Sequenced input: peripheral blood. Here the CDR3 DNA reads TGTGCCAGCGGGCGGGACAGGGGGCAGCCAGGCTACACCTTC. Protein product: CASGRDRGQPGYTF.